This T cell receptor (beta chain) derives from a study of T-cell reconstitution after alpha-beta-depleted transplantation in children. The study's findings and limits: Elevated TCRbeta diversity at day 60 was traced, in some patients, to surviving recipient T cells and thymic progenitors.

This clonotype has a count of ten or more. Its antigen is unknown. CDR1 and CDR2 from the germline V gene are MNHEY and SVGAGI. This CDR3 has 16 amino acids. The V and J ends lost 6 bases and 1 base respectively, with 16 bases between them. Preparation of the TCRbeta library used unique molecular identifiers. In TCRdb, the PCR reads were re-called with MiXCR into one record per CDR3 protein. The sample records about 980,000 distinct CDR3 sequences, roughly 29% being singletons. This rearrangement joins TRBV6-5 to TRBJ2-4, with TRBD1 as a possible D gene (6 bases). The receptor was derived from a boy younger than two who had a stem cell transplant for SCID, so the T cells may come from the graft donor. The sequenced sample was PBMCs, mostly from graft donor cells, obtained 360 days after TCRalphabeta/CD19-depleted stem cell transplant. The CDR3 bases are TGTGCCAGCAGCCCCGACAGGCCCCTTGCCAAAAACATTCAGTACTTC. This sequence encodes CASSPDRPLAKNIQYF.